The 14 T cell receptor beta chains presented below share a single source sample, sequenced in a study of CD8+CD57+ T cells in acquired aplastic anemia. CDR3 and TCR beta VDJ profiling relied on genomic DNA as the template. TCRdb passed the reads through MiXCR, listing each CDR3 protein once. In the table there are about 470,000 distinct CDR3 sequences, roughly 34% of which are singletons. Patients sequenced had flow cytometry evidence of CD8+CD57+ cell expansion. Sample: sorted CD4+, CD8+, or CD8+CD57+ T cells (not recorded which) from PBMCs. The receptors were sampled from a human donor with aplastic anemia.

This clonotype was recorded many times. A junction boundary mismatches the germline segment, possibly from a read error. V is TRBV12-3 or TRBV12-4 and J is TRBJ1-6; D not resolved. The CDR3 consists of 15 residues. The CDR3 DNA reads as TGTGCCAGCAGCTTAGCTGCGGGGTTTAATTCACCCCTCCACTTT. This codes for CASSLAAGFNSPLHF.

In this sample, this clonotype turned up many times. V usage is TRBV20-1 and J usage is TRBJ2-7; 10 bases line up with TRBD1. Unmatched junction bases numbered 4, after V lost 6 bases and J lost 2 bases. CDR1 and CDR2 (germline): DFQATT, SNEGSKA (reference sequence). CDR3 length: 13 residues. Written as DNA, the CDR3 is TGCAGTGCCACGGGACAGGGGCCCTACGAGCAGTACTTC. Its translation is CSATGQGPYEQYF.

A note on this clonotype: This may arise from a read error, as a much more abundant clone is one base away. V usage is TRBV29-1 and J usage is TRBJ2-7; 8 bases are a match to TRBD1. Germline assignment: CDR1 SQVTM and CDR2 ANQGSEA. The CDR3 length is 14 residues. The CDR3 spells CSVVRGPSSYERYF. DNA of the CDR3: TGCAGCGTTGTCAGGGGGCCCAGCTCCTACGAGCGGTACTTC.

The rearrangement joins TRBV5-4 to TRBJ2-7; TRBD1 matches at 8 bases. The CDR3 length is 15 residues. J lost 0 bases, V lost 4 bases, and 6 bases had no gene match. Germline CDR1 SGHNT, CDR2 YYREEE (reference sequence). Here the CDR3 reads CASSQDRASSYEQYF. CDR3 nucleotide sequence: TGTGCCAGCAGCCAGGACAGGGCCAGCTCCTACGAGCAGTACTTC.

This clonotype has just a few counts. The V and J genes are TRBV6-1 and TRBJ2-7; no clear D. The V end lost 6 bases, the J end lost 1 base, and 16 bases lay between the germline ends. In germline, CDR1 is MNHNS, CDR2 SASEGT. The CDR3 has 15 amino acids. The chain's CDR3 is CASSDTALRSYEQYF. CDR3 sequence (DNA): TGTGCCAGCAGCGATACAGCCCTAAGATCCTACGAGCAGTACTTC.

This clonotype was found many times. The chain uses TRBV9 and TRBJ2-5, with D uncertain. Germline CDR1 and CDR2: SGDLS and YYNGEE. The CDR3 totals 13 residues. Trimming stripped 0 bases from V and 4 bases from J, with 7 bases between. CDR3 residues: CASSVGRIETQYF. The CDR3 region has the DNA TGTGCCAGCAGCGTAGGCCGGATAGAGACCCAGTACTTC.

This clonotype was seen a few times. The chain links TRBV6-2 or TRBV6-3 to TRBJ1-6; D is ambiguous. Germline V lookup: CDR1 MNHEY, CDR2 SVGEGT. Trimming took 2 bases from V and 8 from J, leaving 16 bases between them. The CDR3 extends over 16 amino acids. CDR3 bases: TGTGCCAGCAGTTACGACGTCAGAATGCGGGATTCACCCCTCCACTTT. Encoded protein: CASSYDVRMRDSPLHF.

V and J are TRBV7-2 and TRBJ1-5; TRBD1 matches 9 bases. Germline V gives CDR1 SGHTA, CDR2 FQGNSA. The CDR3 extends over 12 amino acids. J lost 6 bases, V lost 10 bases, and 4 bases had no gene match. CDR3 in amino acids: CATGTGFQPQHF. Here the CDR3 DNA reads TGTGCCACTGGGACAGGGTTTCAGCCCCAGCATTTT.

This clonotype was recorded a few times. The genes are TRBV20-1 and TRBJ1-1; D might be TRBD1 (6 bases). The CDR3 totals 13 residues. V was shortened by 3 bases and J by 4 bases, with 12 bases between the two germline ends. The germline V gene has CDR1 DFQATT and CDR2 SNEGSKA (reference sequence). CDR3 DNA: TGCAGTGCTAGGGACAGCGGACTCACTGAAGCTTTCTTT. It yields the protein CSARDSGLTEAFF.

Remarks on this clonotype: The junction and the germline gene differ at one end; a read error may be behind it. The V gene is TRBV9, the J gene TRBJ1-1, with a possible D match to TRBD1 (6 bases). Germline CDR1 and CDR2: SGDLS and YYNGEE. The CDR3 is 15 residues long. CDR3 nucleotides: TGCGCCAGCAGCGTATCCACAGGGAGAGACACTGAAGCTTTCTTT. Amino acid sequence: CASSVSTGRDTEAFF.

This clonotype was observed a few times. The rearrangement uses TRBV13 and TRBJ2-7, with D maybe TRBD2 (6 bases). Per the germline V gene, CDR1 is PRHDT and CDR2 is FYEKMQ (reference sequence). V was clipped by 5 bases and J by 2 bases, with 19 bases between them. The CDR3 loop spans 16 amino acids. This chain's CDR3 is CASSPPDPGLPYEQYF. In DNA form, the CDR3 reads TGTGCCAGCAGCCCCCCCGATCCGGGACTCCCCTACGAGCAGTACTTC.

This clonotype was counted only a few times. J is TRBJ1-2 and V is TRBV20-1; D is possibly TRBD1 (5 bases). Germline V gene sequence: CDR1 DFQATT, CDR2 SNEGSKA (reference sequence). The CDR3 has 16 amino acids. Trimming removed 0 bases at V and 0 bases at J, with 14 bases between. For the CDR3, the DNA is TGCAGTGCTAGAGATCGTGGGGCTCGGGCTAACTATGGCTACACCTTC. Residues: CSARDRGARANYGYTF.

This clonotype was counted a few times. The chain links TRBV20-1 to TRBJ2-4; D is possibly TRBD2 (5 bases). The germline V gene encodes CDR1 DFQATT and CDR2 SNEGSKA (reference sequence). V lost 4 bases and J lost 1, with 20 bases in between. CDR3 length: 17 amino acids. CDR3 residues: CSATRTAIVEAKNIQYF. CDR3 coding DNA: TGCAGTGCTACCAGGACTGCGATCGTGGAGGCCAAAAACATTCAGTACTTC.

This sequence joins TRBV7-6 and TRBJ2-2, with a weak D call TRBD2 (5 bases). This CDR3 spans 16 amino acids. Trimming pared 1 base from V and 4 bases from J, leaving 13 bases between. CDR1 is SGHVS, CDR2 FNYEAQ, per germline. CDR3 region: CASSLGLALSTGELFF. The CDR3 DNA reads TGTGCCAGCAGCTTAGGTCTAGCCCTGTCCACCGGGGAGCTGTTTTTT.